This T cell receptor (beta chain) was recorded in a study of response to subunit inactivated influenza vaccine. Findings of the study overall: Few new T cells, the authors suggested, are recruited by each seasonal influenza vaccination.

Germline V gives CDR1 SGHTA, CDR2 FQGTGA. V lost 4 bases to trimming and J lost 5 bases, with 20 bases between them. This CDR3 is 17 amino acids long. TCRdb processed the RT-PCR reads anew with MiXCR; each CDR3 protein has one entry. Of just under 550,000 distinct CDR3 sequences in the sample, 20% to 25% were seen once. This clonotype was observed a few times. Its cognate antigen is unknown. These data were also reused for a study on T cells expressing NK-cell markers. According to that study: As the method of synthesis, 5'RACE template switching with UMIs yielded TCR beta cDNA. Several donors showed these clonotypes also leading the CD3+CD56-NKG2C+ fraction.

This chain joins TRBV7-3 and TRBJ2-2; D is tentatively TRBD1 or TRBD2 (6 bases each). This receptor was obtained from a man aged 45-65 years who received an inactivated influenza vaccine. Specimen: CD4+ T cells sorted from PBMCs, collected roughly 12 days after vaccination. CDR3 nucleotides: TGTGCCAGCAGCTCATCTAGGCCGGGGGCGCAAACCGGGGAGCTGTTTTTT. Its protein product is CASSSSRPGAQTGELFF.